These 20 T cell receptor beta chains originate from one sample sequenced in a study of cytomegalovirus exposure and HLA in healthy donors. With 60 Vbeta and 13 Jbeta primers, the PCR was carried out. The data were produced by immunoSEQ multiplex PCR, yet TCRdb's version contains in-frame clones alone and is incomplete. The sample lists 150,000 to 200,000 clones, just under 85% occurring once. Sequencing used PBMCs. These receptors came from a girl aged 10 to 17 in good health and CMV-seropositive.

The chain combines TRBV14 with TRBJ2-3; 8 bases are a match to TRBD1. The CDR3 runs 14 residues. Trimming cost V 0 bases and J 6 bases; bases outside gene matches: 2. Germline assignment: CDR1 SGHDN and CDR2 FVKESK. CDR3 sequence: CASSQETGADTQYF. CDR3 nucleotide sequence: TGTGCCAGCAGCCAAGAGACAGGGGCGGATACGCAGTATTTT.

The V gene is TRBV4-1, the J gene TRBJ1-1; D may be TRBD1 (6 bases). This CDR3 has 13 amino acids. The V end lost 6 bases, the J end lost 2 bases, and 10 bases lay between the germline ends. Germline values: CDR1 MGHRA, CDR2 YSYEKL. This chain's CDR3 is CASSDRKNTEAFF. Here the CDR3 DNA reads TGCGCCAGCAGTGACAGGAAAAACACTGAAGCTTTCTTT.

CDR3 sequence reads: CASSSGTGGRSTEAFF. The DNA for the CDR3 is TGTGCCAGCTCATCCGGGACAGGGGGCCGTAGCACTGAAGCTTTCTTT. The chain uses TRBV18 and TRBJ1-1; 12 positions match TRBD1. V was pared by 5 bases and J by 4 bases, with 8 bases of the junction left unmatched. The CDR3 is made up of 16 amino acids. CDR1 and CDR2 from the germline V gene are KGHSH and LQKENI.

The chain joins TRBV11-2 to TRBJ2-7, with unresolved D. The V gene's germline CDR1 is SGHAT and CDR2 FQNNGV. This CDR3 region has 11 residues. V was clipped by 5 bases and J by 6 bases, with 8 bases between them. The CDR3 sequence: CASSPASEQYF. The DNA for the CDR3 is TGTGCCAGCAGCCCCGCGTCCGAGCAGTACTTC.

The CDR3 DNA reads as TGCGCCAGCAGCTTGACTAGCTACGAGCAGTACTTC. It specifies CASSLTSYEQYF. The V call is TRBV5-1, the J call TRBJ2-7; possible D gene TRBD2, 5 bases. The germline V gene encodes CDR1 SGHRS and CDR2 YFSETQ. V gave up 1 base and J gave up 3 bases, with 5 bases separating them. The CDR3 runs to 12 residues.

This clone is medium-sized. The chain is built from TRBV21-1 and TRBJ2-2; TRBD2 was called by the table and not checked on the DNA. TRBV21-1 is flagged as a pseudogene. The length of the CDR3 is 17 residues. The CDR3 DNA follows: TGTGCCAGCAGCAAAAATATTTCGGGGGAAGGGGCCGGGGAGCTGTTTTTT. The encoded protein is CASSKNISGEGAGELFF.

V is TRBV10-2 and J is TRBJ2-3; TRBD2 matches at 7 bases. Per germline, CDR1 WSHSY and CDR2 SAAADI. The ends lost 3 bases at V and 5 bases at J; junction bases unmatched: 14. There are 17 residues in the CDR3. CDR3 amino acids: CASSEFESLAAIDTQYF. The CDR3 DNA follows: TGCGCCAGCAGTGAATTCGAGTCGCTAGCGGCAATAGATACGCAGTATTTT.

This clone was counted between two and nine times. The V call is TRBV6-4, the J call TRBJ1-1, with D possibly TRBD1 on 6 matching bases. The V and J ends lost 4 bases and 1 base respectively, with 10 bases between them. This CDR3 spans 14 amino acids. The germline gives CDR1 MRHNA, CDR2 SNTAGT. CDR3 in amino acids: CASSAHRENTEAFF. In nucleotides, the CDR3 is TGTGCCAGCAGTGCCCACAGGGAGAACACTGAAGCTTTCTTT.

The gene calls are TRBV19 and TRBJ2-3; D may be TRBD1 (6 bases). Looked up from germline, CDR1 is LNHDA and CDR2 is SQIVND (reference sequence). The ends were cut back, 3 bases at V and 3 bases at J, with 10 bases in the middle. The CDR3 is 14 residues long. Written as DNA, the CDR3 is TGTGCCAGTAGTATCCAGGGGCTGACAGATACGCAGTATTTT. Its translation is CASSIQGLTDTQYF.

The V and J genes are TRBV9 and TRBJ2-5; no firm D call. The J call may be in error: the DNA end matches TRBJ2-7 better. CDR1 and CDR2 (germline): SGDLS, YYNGEE. The CDR3 length is 14 residues. The CDR3 nucleotides read TGTGCCAGCAGCGTAGACGTCGGTTCCTACGAGCAGTACTTC. Encoded protein: CASSVDVGSYEQYF.

V usage is TRBV2 and J usage is TRBJ2-1; possible D gene TRBD2, 6 bases. The CDR3 sequence is 13 residues long. Deletions cut 7 bases from V and 4 bases from J, with 11 bases between. Germline-derived CDR1 and CDR2 are SNHLY and FYNNEI. CDR3 in amino acids: CASIQGLYNEQFF. For the CDR3, the DNA is TGTGCCAGCATCCAAGGACTATACAATGAGCAGTTCTTC. Complete variable domain (other parts from reference TRBV2 and TRBJ2-1): EPEVTQTPSHQVTQMGQEVILRCVPISNHLYFYWYRQILGQKVEFLVSFYNNEISEKSEIFDDQFSVERPDGSNFTLKIRSTKLEDSAMYFCASIQGLYNEQFFGPGTRLTVL.

This clone was counted a few times. This chain connects TRBV2 to TRBJ2-2; D may be TRBD1 (6 bases). Germline loops: CDR1 SNHLY, CDR2 FYNNEI. The CDR3 totals 18 residues. Trimming shortened V by 6 bases and J by 6 bases, and 26 bases separated the two germline ends. The CDR3 region has the DNA TGTGCCAGCAGCTCCACCCCGGGCAGGGGATTCCTCTCCGGGGAGCTGTTTTTT. This encodes CASSSTPGRGFLSGELFF.

This CDR3 is CASSPNRAGDSPLHF. CDR3 in DNA: TGTGCCAGCAGTCCAAACAGGGCCGGGGATTCACCCCTCCACTTT. The J gene is TRBJ1-6, the V gene TRBV28; D perhaps matches TRBD1 (6 bases). V was clipped by 5 bases and J by 8 bases, with 16 bases between them. The germline CDR1 and CDR2 sequences are MDHEN and SYDVKM. The CDR3 runs to 15 residues.

This sequence joins TRBV5-1 and TRBJ2-7; D is perhaps TRBD1 (6 bases). Trimming pared 0 bases from V and 6 bases from J, leaving 10 bases between. CDR1 is SGHRS, CDR2 YFSETQ, per germline. The CDR3 is made up of 13 amino acids. The CDR3 DNA follows: TGCGCCAGCAGCTTGGGCAGGGGTGGCGAGCAGTACTTC. This codes for CASSLGRGGEQYF.

This chain links TRBV29-1 with TRBJ2-5; 8 positions agree with TRBD2. J gave up 1 base and V 5 bases, and 9 bases lay outside the gene matches. This CDR3 spans 15 amino acids. Per germline, CDR1 SQVTM and CDR2 ANQGSEA. The CDR3 region is CSVTRTSYPQETQYF. The CDR3 DNA follows: TGCAGCGTTACCCGGACTAGCTATCCCCAAGAGACCCAGTACTTC.

The chain couples TRBV4-2 to TRBJ2-5; 11 bases are shared with TRBD2. Trimming cost V 7 bases and J 1 base; bases outside gene matches: 5. Germline V gene sequence: CDR1 LGHNA, CDR2 YNFKEQ. The CDR3 is made up of 15 amino acids. The DNA for the CDR3 is TGTGCCAGCAAACTAGCGGGGGAAATCCAAGAGACCCAGTACTTC. The encoded protein is CASKLAGEIQETQYF.

The chain is built from TRBV30 and TRBJ2-2; D is possibly TRBD1 (6 bases). The V and J ends lost 4 bases and 2 bases respectively, with 11 bases between them. Germline V gene sequence: CDR1 GTSNPN, CDR2 SVGIG (reference sequence). The CDR3 consists of 14 residues. The CDR3 spells CAWTWTANTGELFF. The CDR3 coding sequence is TGTGCCTGGACGTGGACAGCTAACACCGGGGAGCTGTTTTTT. The full variable domain, rest sourced from reference TRBV30 and TRBJ2-2, is SQTIHQWPATLVQPVGSPLSLECTVEGTSNPNLYWYRQAAGRGLQLLFYSVGIGQISSEVPQNLSASRPQDRQFILSSKKLLLSDSGFYLCAWTWTANTGELFFGEGSRLTVL.

V gene TRBV10-1 combines with J gene TRBJ1-1; unclear D gene. The germline V gene encodes CDR1 WNHNN and CDR2 SYGVQD (reference sequence). This CDR3 is built from 17 residues. The V and J ends lost 0 bases and 4 bases respectively, with 18 bases between them. The CDR3 sequence: CASSESEDALLGTEAFF. The CDR3 nucleotides read TGCGCCAGCAGTGAGTCGGAGGACGCTTTGTTGGGCACTGAAGCTTTCTTT.

This clone was recorded once. The chain uses TRBV25-1 and TRBJ1-4; 8 nucleotides agree with TRBD1. V trimming: 3 bases; J trimming: 10 bases; junction bases outside the gene matches: 10. CDR1 and CDR2 from the germline V gene are MGHDK and SYGVNS. CDR3 length equals 15 residues. CDR3 residues: CASSDSGQEVGKLFF. In DNA, the CDR3 is TGTGCCAGCAGTGATTCGGGACAGGAAGTTGGAAAACTGTTTTTT.

The rearrangement joins TRBV11-2 to TRBJ1-2, with TRBD1 identical over 7 bases. From germline, CDR1 is SGHAT and CDR2 FQNNGV. There are 13 residues in the CDR3. J lost 5 bases, V lost 5 bases, and 5 bases had no gene match. The DNA of the CDR3 is TGTGCCAGCAGCCCGGACAGGAATTATGGCTACACCTTC. It specifies CASSPDRNYGYTF.